This record looks at one TCR beta chain sequence and its context. The antigen is unknown. The sample originates from a study of early T cells in non-severe SARS-CoV-2 infection. About the study: Sequencing input comprised bulk RNA from unsorted whole blood; chain pairing was not available. Study-level points and caveats: Anti-spike CD8 specificities were favored by VDJdb matching, whose results missed private and CD4 specificities.

CDR1 is WSHSY, CDR2 SAAADI, per germline. This CDR3 is 13 amino acids long. V lost 4 bases, J lost 5 bases, and 11 bases lay in between. Individual cDNA molecules were tagged with unique molecular identifiers. Via MiXCR, TCRdb re-called the 5' RACE reads, giving one row per CDR3 protein. The table lists 65,000 to 80,000 distinct CDR3 sequences, around 13% of them singletons. The specimen sequenced was whole blood. The sequence was obtained from an adult who was a healthcare worker with PCR-confirmed SARS-CoV-2 infection or an uninfected control (not recorded which). The chain uses TRBV10-2 and TRBJ1-1; no reliable D call. The CDR3 is CASSVGAGTEAFF. The CDR3 coding sequence is TGCGCCAGCAGTGTGGGTGCGGGGACTGAAGCTTTCTTT.